The clone carrying this T cell receptor (beta chain) was detected a few times. The antigen is not known. PCR involved 60 Vbeta and 13 Jbeta primers. Assay: immunoSEQ multiplex PCR; the TCRdb copy retains only in-frame clones and omits some. The sample lists about 160,000 clones; about four fifths were seen once. The sample originates from a study of cytomegalovirus exposure and HLA in healthy donors. As for the study in general: Of over 350 genotyped donors, roughly 81% grouped in the Caucasian-associated ancestry cluster.

Trimming removed 6 bases from V and 4 bases from J, with 18 bases in between. Germline lookup yields CDR1 MNHNS and CDR2 SASEGT. The CDR3 has 15 residues. Study outcomes and limitations: Judged likely to be a sequencing artifact was a cluster of highly shared sequence variants. Among TCR beta chains, those listed as cytomegalovirus-associated numbered over 150. Among donors in an Asian-associated ancestry cluster, a later analysis reportedly found fewer N-insertions than the approximately 670-donor mean.

The receptor's source is a woman in her forties or fifties in good health and CMV-seronegative. The rearrangement links TRBV6-1 to TRBJ2-5; TRBD2 is a possible D gene (5 bases). The sequenced sample consisted of PBMCs. CDR3 region: CASSLFGLPGETQYF. Here the CDR3 DNA reads TGTGCCAGCAGCCTATTCGGACTCCCCGGAGAGACCCAGTACTTC.